The rows below give T cell receptor beta chains drawn from one sample of a study of cytomegalovirus exposure and HLA in healthy donors. TCRdb keeps only in-frame clones here, not all; method: immunoSEQ multiplex PCR. The repertoire holds tens of thousands of clones, about 81% seen once, with roughly 8.9% in the top ten. Material: PBMCs. Receptor source: a woman in her thirties or forties in good health and CMV-seropositive. The CDR3 runs from the conserved cysteine through the conserved F or W. A D gene is named only where the DNA matches it firmly. Only part of the rows carry a size: once, few, many, or a class if the clone is expanded.

D: .
J: TRBJ2-7
V: TRBV6-6
size: .
DNA: TGTGCCAGCAGCCTGACAGGCACTCTCTCCTACGAGCAGTACTTC
CDR3: CASSLTGTLSYEQYF

D: .
J: TRBJ1-1
V: TRBV29-1
size: .
DNA: TGCAGCGTTCGGAGGGAATTGAACACTGAAGCTTTCTTT
CDR3: CSVRRELNTEAFF

D: .
J: TRBJ2-1
V: TRBV7-2
size: .
DNA: TGTGCCAGCAGCTCTATGGACAGTTACAATGAGCAGTTCTTC
CDR3: CASSSMDSYNEQFF

D: TRBD2
J: TRBJ2-1
V: TRBV7-2
size: .
DNA: TGTGCCAGCAGCCTAACGTCTAGCGGGGGGGTGCAGGGTGAGCAGTTCTTC
CDR3: CASSLTSSGGVQGEQFF

D: .
J: TRBJ1-2
V: TRBV7-9
size: .
DNA: TGTTCCAGCAGCTTAGAACGGGGAACGAACTATGGCTACACCTTC
CDR3: CSSSLERGTNYGYTF

D: TRBD2
J: TRBJ2-1
V: TRBV5-4
size: .
DNA: TGTGCCAGCAGCACCGCGTCTGGGGGGGGGTACAATGAGCAGTTCTTC
CDR3: CASSTASGGGYNEQFF

D: .
J: TRBJ2-1
V: TRBV6-6
size: .
DNA: TGTGCCAGCAGGCCATTTCTAGTTTACAATGAGCAGTTCTTC
CDR3: CASRPFLVYNEQFF

D: TRBD1
J: TRBJ2-3
V: TRBV6-6
size: .
DNA: TGTGCCAGCAGTTACTCGACTCACAGGGGCGATACGCAGTATTTT
CDR3: CASSYSTHRGDTQYF

D: TRBD1
J: TRBJ2-7
V: TRBV7-2
size: .
DNA: TGTGCCAGCAGCTTAAAAAGGGACAGGGACTACGAGCAGTACTTC
CDR3: CASSLKRDRDYEQYF

D: .
J: TRBJ1-6
V: TRBV16
size: .
DNA: TGTGCCAGCAGCCATCCACCCGAGGGCTATAATTCACCCCTCCACTTT
CDR3: CASSHPPEGYNSPLHF

D: .
J: TRBJ2-5
V: TRBV2
size: .
DNA: TGTGCCAGCAGCTCGCCCCCGACAGAAGAGACCCAGTACTTC
CDR3: CASSSPPTEETQYF

D: .
J: TRBJ1-3
V: TRBV6-5
size: few
DNA: TGTGCCAGCAGTTACTCTAGGACAGCCTCTGGAAACACCATATATTTT
CDR3: CASSYSRTASGNTIYF

D: TRBD1
J: TRBJ2-7
V: TRBV7-8
size: once
DNA: TGTGCCAGCAGCTCAGAACAGGGGCGCTACGAGCAGTACTTC
CDR3: CASSSEQGRYEQYF

D: TRBD1
J: TRBJ2-5
V: TRBV6-5
size: .
DNA: TGTGCCAGCAGCAACAGGGGGGAGACCCAGTACTTC
CDR3: CASSNRGETQYF

D: TRBD1
J: TRBJ1-1
V: TRBV19
size: .
DNA: TGTGCCAGTAGTCCCCTACCAGCAGGGGGATCCGAAGCTTTCTTT
CDR3: CASSPLPAGGSEAFF

D: TRBD2
J: TRBJ2-1
V: TRBV6-4
size: .
DNA: TGTGCCAGCAGCTCGGGAGCGGGGCCCCAAAATGAGCAGTTCTTC
CDR3: CASSSGAGPQNEQFF

D: .
J: TRBJ2-5
V: TRBV21-1
size: .
DNA: TGTGCCAGCAGCAGTGGTAGCGGGGGGGTTATGTCCCAGTACTTC
CDR3: CASSSGSGGVMSQYF

D: .
J: TRBJ1-1
V: TRBV21-1
size: .
DNA: TGTGCCAGCAGCAAAGCGCGAGTGGGGGAGGGCAGAATGAACACTGAAGCTTTCTTT
CDR3: CASSKARVGEGRMNTEAFF

D: TRBD1
J: TRBJ2-5
V: TRBV28
size: few
DNA: TGTGCCAGCAAGACAGGGGGCCAAGAGACCCAGTACTTC
CDR3: CASKTGGQETQYF

D: .
J: TRBJ2-7
V: TRBV4-1
size: .
DNA: TGCGCCAGCAGCCAAGGTCCCGGGATGTTCTCCTACGAGCAGTACTTC
CDR3: CASSQGPGMFSYEQYF

D: TRBD1
J: TRBJ2-7
V: TRBV6-6
size: .
DNA: TGTGCCAGCAGTTCCCCGGGACAGGGGCTATACGAGCAGTACTTC
CDR3: CASSSPGQGLYEQYF

D: TRBD2
J: TRBJ2-1
V: TRBV5-5
size: .
DNA: TGTGCCAGCAGCTCTCTCTGGCGGGGGGGCCCTGGTGAGCAGTTCTTC
CDR3: CASSSLWRGGPGEQFF

D: .
J: TRBJ2-1
V: TRBV5-6
size: .
DNA: TGTGCCAGCAGCTCCACAGGTTATAATGAGCAGTTCTTC
CDR3: CASSSTGYNEQFF

D: .
J: TRBJ1-2
V: TRBV7-9
size: .
DNA: TGTGCCAGCAGCTTAGCACAGGCTAACTATGGCTACACCTTC
CDR3: CASSLAQANYGYTF

D: .
J: TRBJ2-3
V: TRBV11-2
size: .
DNA: TGTGCCAGCGGGCAGAGCACAGATACGCAGTATTTT
CDR3: CASGQSTDTQYF

D: .
J: TRBJ2-2
V: TRBV5-1
size: few
DNA: TGCGCCAGCAGCTTGCAGGGTGTAAGCACCGGGGAGCTGTTTTTT
CDR3: CASSLQGVSTGELFF

D: .
J: TRBJ2-5
V: TRBV11-2
size: .
DNA: TGTGCCAGCAGCTTATCCGGGGGAGAAGAGACCCAGTACTTC
CDR3: CASSLSGGEETQYF

D: .
J: TRBJ1-1
V: TRBV29-1
size: .
DNA: TGCAGCGTTGGCAGGACGGGGACTGAAGCTTTCTTT
CDR3: CSVGRTGTEAFF

D: .
J: TRBJ2-1
V: TRBV7-9
size: .
DNA: TGTGCCAGCAGCTCGGACTCATCTTCTCACAATGAGCAGTTCTTC
CDR3: CASSSDSSSHNEQFF

D: .
J: TRBJ2-7
V: TRBV7-2
size: .
DNA: TGTGCCAGCAGCTCCCGACGTGTGGCGGGGGCACACGAGCAGTACTTC
CDR3: CASSSRRVAGAHEQYF

D: .
J: TRBJ2-2
V: TRBV5-1
size: .
DNA: TGCGCCAGCAGCTTGCATAGGGAGGTCGGGGAGCTGTTTTTT
CDR3: CASSLHREVGELFF

D: .
J: TRBJ2-7
V: TRBV29-1
size: .
DNA: TGCAGCGTTGAACTCAAGGGGGAGCAGTACTTC
CDR3: CSVELKGEQYF

D: TRBD1
J: TRBJ1-1
V: TRBV7-3
size: .
DNA: TGTGCCAGCAGCACAGGCCCGACAGGGACTGAAGCTTTCTTT
CDR3: CASSTGPTGTEAFF

D: .
J: TRBJ2-7
V: TRBV4-3
size: .
DNA: TGCGCCAGCAGCCAAGACAGGGGATCCTACGAGCAGTACTTC
CDR3: CASSQDRGSYEQYF

D: .
J: TRBJ1-4
V: TRBV25-1
size: .
DNA: TGTGCCAGCAGTGAACTCCGAATGGAGGGCGAAAAACTGTTTTTT
CDR3: CASSELRMEGEKLFF

D: .
J: TRBJ2-1
V: TRBV5-4
size: .
DNA: TGTGCCAGCAGCTTGGGGTGGGGGGGCCCGAATGAGCAGTTCTTC
CDR3: CASSLGWGGPNEQFF

D: .
J: TRBJ1-5
V: TRBV19
size: .
DNA: TGTGCCAGTAGACAGGGCCGGACTCAGCCCCAGCATTTT
CDR3: CASRQGRTQPQHF

D: .
J: TRBJ1-1
V: TRBV20-1
size: .
DNA: TGCAGTGCTACGGGGAACACTGAAGCTTTCTTT
CDR3: CSATGNTEAFF

D: TRBD1
J: TRBJ1-4
V: TRBV5-5
size: few
DNA: TGTGCCAGCAGCTCGGGACAGCTTAATGAAAAACTGTTTTTT
CDR3: CASSSGQLNEKLFF

D: .
J: TRBJ2-2
V: TRBV19
size: .
DNA: TGTGCCAGTAGTATACTAGGGGGCACCGGGGAGCTGTTTTTT
CDR3: CASSILGGTGELFF

D: TRBD1
J: TRBJ1-6
V: TRBV4-3
size: .
DNA: TGCGCCAGCAGCCAGCGGACAGGGGCCTCCTATAATTCACCCCTCCACTTT
CDR3: CASSQRTGASYNSPLHF

D: .
J: TRBJ2-7
V: TRBV10-3
size: .
DNA: TGTGCCATCAGTGAGCCTCGAGGGATACTCTACGAGCAGTACTTC
CDR3: CAISEPRGILYEQYF

D: .
J: TRBJ1-1
V: TRBV7-2
size: few
DNA: TGTGCCAGCAGCTTAATGGTAGAAGCGGAAGCTTTCTTT
CDR3: CASSLMVEAEAFF

D: TRBD1
J: TRBJ1-5
V: TRBV7-9
size: once
DNA: TGTGCCAGCAGTCGACAGGGTTTGAACAATCAGCCCCAGCATTTT
CDR3: CASSRQGLNNQPQHF

D: .
J: TRBJ1-2
V: TRBV5-8
size: .
DNA: TGTGCCAGCAGCTTGGCGGGGGGGCCTGGCTACACCTTC
CDR3: CASSLAGGPGYTF

D: .
J: TRBJ2-2
V: TRBV7-9
size: .
DNA: TGTGCCAGCAGCTTACTCTGGGAGTTGAACACCGGGGAGCTGTTTTTT
CDR3: CASSLLWELNTGELFF

D: .
J: TRBJ1-3
V: TRBV13
size: .
DNA: TGTGCCAGCAGCTTAGACAGGGTCTCTGGAAACACCATATATTTT
CDR3: CASSLDRVSGNTIYF

D: TRBD2
J: TRBJ2-1
V: TRBV28
size: .
DNA: TGTGCCAGCATCCGACTAGCGGGGGGCGAGCAGTTCTTC
CDR3: CASIRLAGGEQFF

D: TRBD1
J: TRBJ2-3
V: TRBV6-4
size: .
DNA: TGTGCCAGCTTTGGACAGGTCAGAACAGATACGCAGTATTTT
CDR3: CASFGQVRTDTQYF

D: TRBD1
J: TRBJ1-2
V: TRBV5-1
size: .
DNA: TGCGCCAGCAGCCCGGGGACAGTACGGGGCTACACCTTC
CDR3: CASSPGTVRGYTF

D: TRBD2
J: TRBJ2-3
V: TRBV30
size: .
DNA: TGTGCCTGGTTCCCCCGCCTAGCGGGGGGGGATACGCAGTATTTT
CDR3: CAWFPRLAGGDTQYF